The rows below give T cell receptor beta chains drawn from one sample of a study of blood T cell repertoires in COVID-19. TCRdb keeps only in-frame clones here, not all; method: immunoSEQ multiplex PCR. The sample shows roughly 120,000 clones, 80% to 90% of them seen only once. What was sequenced was peripheral blood. Receptor source: a human donor in a cohort sampled during active COVID-19. CDR3s include the opening cysteine and the closing phenylalanine or tryptophan. D genes are given only for firm matches. Clone size, where shown, is once, few, many, or a class for clones that have expanded.

d_gene: TRBD2; abundance: -; j_gene: TRBJ2-3; v_gene: TRBV19; CDR3aa: CASRLAGADTQYF; CDR3nt: TGTGCCAGTCGACTAGCGGGTGCAGATACGCAGTATTTT
d_gene: -; abundance: -; j_gene: TRBJ2-6; v_gene: TRBV19; CDR3aa: CASSIFREANVLTF; CDR3nt: TGTGCCAGTAGTATATTCAGGGAGGCCAACGTCCTGACTTTC
d_gene: TRBD1; abundance: -; j_gene: TRBJ1-2; v_gene: TRBV7-2; CDR3aa: CASSSDRGGYGYTF; CDR3nt: TGTGCCAGCAGCTCAGACAGGGGAGGCTATGGCTACACCTTC
d_gene: TRBD2; abundance: -; j_gene: TRBJ2-5; v_gene: TRBV9; CDR3aa: CASSRGRGAGETQYF; CDR3nt: TGTGCCAGCAGCCGAGGGCGGGGGGCAGGAGAGACCCAGTACTTC
d_gene: -; abundance: -; j_gene: TRBJ2-2; v_gene: TRBV5-4; CDR3aa: CASSMQGYTGELFF; CDR3nt: TGTGCCAGCAGTATGCAGGGGTACACCGGGGAGCTGTTTTTT
d_gene: TRBD2; abundance: -; j_gene: TRBJ2-5; v_gene: TRBV5-1; CDR3aa: CASKSSGGAVRETQYF; CDR3nt: TGCGCCAGCAAATCTAGCGGGGGGGCGGTAAGAGAGACCCAGTACTTC
d_gene: -; abundance: -; j_gene: TRBJ1-3; v_gene: TRBV27; CDR3aa: CASRRTGGNTIYF; CDR3nt: TGTGCCAGCCGCAGGACGGGGGGAAACACCATATATTTT
d_gene: -; abundance: -; j_gene: TRBJ2-7; v_gene: TRBV5-1; CDR3aa: CASSAGHGDEQYF; CDR3nt: TGCGCCAGCAGCGCCGGACATGGAGACGAGCAGTACTTC
d_gene: TRBD1; abundance: -; j_gene: TRBJ1-6; v_gene: TRBV2; CDR3aa: CASMGQANSPLHF; CDR3nt: TGTGCCAGTATGGGACAGGCTAATTCACCCCTCCACTTT
d_gene: TRBD2; abundance: -; j_gene: TRBJ2-2; v_gene: TRBV4-1; CDR3aa: CASSLRMAGGWDTGELFF; CDR3nt: TGCGCCAGCAGCCTCCGCATGGCGGGGGGGTGGGACACCGGGGAGCTGTTTTTT
d_gene: TRBD2; abundance: -; j_gene: TRBJ2-5; v_gene: TRBV19; CDR3aa: CASSSGGAGETQYF; CDR3nt: TGTGCCAGTAGTTCCGGGGGGGCCGGGGAGACCCAGTACTTC
d_gene: -; abundance: -; j_gene: TRBJ1-4; v_gene: TRBV19; CDR3aa: CASSIVWTPNEKLFF; CDR3nt: TGTGCCAGTAGTATAGTTTGGACACCTAATGAAAAACTGTTTTTT
d_gene: -; abundance: -; j_gene: TRBJ2-1; v_gene: TRBV6-1; CDR3aa: CASSEDPRVVQPGLRLYVHEQFF; CDR3nt: TGTGCCAGCAGTGAAGACCCTAGGGTGGTTCAACCGGGACTCCGTCTTTATGTCCATGAGCAGTTCTTC
d_gene: -; abundance: -; j_gene: TRBJ2-7; v_gene: TRBV5-6; CDR3aa: CASSLYHEQYF; CDR3nt: TGTGCCAGCAGCTTGTATCACGAGCAGTACTTC
d_gene: TRBD2; abundance: -; j_gene: TRBJ2-1; v_gene: TRBV3-1/TRBV3-2; CDR3aa: CASSHPGLVNEQFF; CDR3nt: TGTGCCAGCAGCCACCCGGGACTAGTAAATGAGCAGTTCTTC
d_gene: TRBD2; abundance: -; j_gene: TRBJ2-5; v_gene: TRBV18; CDR3aa: CASSPGLAGGETQYF; CDR3nt: TGTGCCAGCTCACCGGGACTAGCGGGGGGAGAGACCCAGTACTTC
d_gene: -; abundance: -; j_gene: TRBJ2-5; v_gene: TRBV5-1; CDR3aa: CASSLGQIHQETQYF; CDR3nt: TGCGCCAGCAGCTTGGGACAGATCCACCAAGAGACCCAGTACTTC
d_gene: -; abundance: -; j_gene: TRBJ2-2; v_gene: TRBV4-1; CDR3aa: CASSQTGTGELFF; CDR3nt: TGCGCCAGCAGCCAAACAGGGACCGGGGAGCTGTTTTTT
d_gene: TRBD2; abundance: -; j_gene: TRBJ2-5; v_gene: TRBV7-9; CDR3aa: CASSSPTAAGGPSRETQYF; CDR3nt: TGTGCCAGCAGCTCCCCCACGGCAGCGGGAGGGCCCTCGCGGGAGACCCAGTACTTC
d_gene: -; abundance: -; j_gene: TRBJ1-3; v_gene: TRBV5-6; CDR3aa: CASSLPGNSGNTIYF; CDR3nt: TGTGCCAGCAGCTTGCCAGGGAACTCTGGAAACACCATATATTTT
d_gene: TRBD1; abundance: -; j_gene: TRBJ1-6; v_gene: TRBV7-2; CDR3aa: CASSPRTGDYNSPLHF; CDR3nt: TGTGCCAGCAGCCCCCGGACAGGGGACTATAATTCACCCCTCCACTTT
d_gene: TRBD1; abundance: -; j_gene: TRBJ1-1; v_gene: TRBV5-5; CDR3aa: CASSSGTANTEAFF; CDR3nt: TGTGCCAGCAGCTCAGGGACAGCGAACACTGAAGCTTTCTTT
d_gene: -; abundance: -; j_gene: TRBJ2-7; v_gene: TRBV4-2; CDR3aa: CASSQGGQSYEQYF; CDR3nt: TGTGCCAGCAGCCAGGGCGGGCAGTCCTACGAGCAGTACTTC
d_gene: TRBD2; abundance: -; j_gene: TRBJ2-1; v_gene: TRBV9; CDR3aa: CASSVGLAGEWAHNEQFF; CDR3nt: TGTGCCAGCAGCGTAGGGCTAGCGGGAGAGTGGGCCCACAATGAGCAGTTCTTC
d_gene: TRBD1; abundance: many; j_gene: TRBJ1-5; v_gene: TRBV5-5; CDR3aa: CASSLERQGSQPQHF; CDR3nt: TGTGCCAGCAGCTTGGAGAGACAGGGTTCGCAGCCCCAGCATTTT
d_gene: -; abundance: -; j_gene: TRBJ1-5; v_gene: TRBV6-2/TRBV6-3; CDR3aa: CASSDSGNQPQHF; CDR3nt: TGTGCCAGCAGCGACAGCGGGAATCAGCCCCAGCATTTT
d_gene: TRBD2; abundance: once; j_gene: TRBJ2-3; v_gene: TRBV4-1; CDR3aa: CASSPLAGGGNTQYF; CDR3nt: TGCGCCAGCAGCCCTTTAGCGGGAGGCGGGAATACGCAGTATTTT
d_gene: TRBD1; abundance: -; j_gene: TRBJ2-7; v_gene: TRBV19; CDR3aa: CASSIGPGQGWYYEQYF; CDR3nt: TGTGCCAGTAGTATAGGTCCCGGACAGGGTTGGTACTACGAGCAGTACTTC
d_gene: TRBD1; abundance: -; j_gene: TRBJ1-5; v_gene: TRBV27; CDR3aa: CASSLDRVRGSNQPQHF; CDR3nt: TGTGCCAGCAGTTTAGACAGGGTCAGGGGGAGCAATCAGCCCCAGCATTTT
d_gene: -; abundance: -; j_gene: TRBJ2-2; v_gene: TRBV3-1/TRBV3-2; CDR3aa: CASSKSVANTGELFF; CDR3nt: TGTGCCAGCTCAAAGTCGGTTGCGAACACCGGGGAGCTGTTTTTT
d_gene: -; abundance: -; j_gene: TRBJ1-2; v_gene: TRBV19; CDR3aa: CASSIHGGGFNYGYTF; CDR3nt: TGTGCCAGTAGTATTCACGGGGGGGGCTTTAACTATGGCTACACCTTC
d_gene: TRBD2; abundance: -; j_gene: TRBJ2-1; v_gene: TRBV9; CDR3aa: CASTIAGKSYNEQFF; CDR3nt: TGTGCCAGCACTATAGCGGGCAAATCCTACAATGAGCAGTTCTTC
d_gene: -; abundance: -; j_gene: TRBJ2-7; v_gene: TRBV7-2; CDR3aa: CASSPFSGGQYF; CDR3nt: TGTGCCAGCAGCCCGTTTAGTGGAGGGCAGTACTTC
d_gene: TRBD1; abundance: -; j_gene: TRBJ1-2; v_gene: TRBV19; CDR3aa: CASIAPAGTGDYGYTF; CDR3nt: TGTGCCAGTATCGCCCCCGCCGGGACAGGGGACTATGGCTACACCTTC
d_gene: TRBD2; abundance: -; j_gene: TRBJ2-5; v_gene: TRBV19; CDR3aa: CASSRLAGVQETQYF; CDR3nt: TGTGCCAGTAGTCGGCTAGCGGGGGTACAAGAGACCCAGTACTTC
d_gene: -; abundance: -; j_gene: TRBJ2-2; v_gene: TRBV5-1; CDR3aa: CASSLGSTGSGELFF; CDR3nt: TGCGCCAGCAGCTTGGGATCGACGGGGTCCGGGGAGCTGTTTTTT
d_gene: -; abundance: -; j_gene: TRBJ2-7; v_gene: TRBV29-1; CDR3aa: CSVGQGANLYF; CDR3nt: -
d_gene: TRBD2; abundance: -; j_gene: TRBJ2-7; v_gene: TRBV7-9; CDR3aa: CASSSLAGSHGHEQYF; CDR3nt: TGTGCCAGCAGCTCCTTAGCGGGATCCCATGGCCACGAGCAGTACTTC
d_gene: -; abundance: -; j_gene: TRBJ2-7; v_gene: TRBV2; CDR3aa: CASSLGTYEQYF; CDR3nt: TGTGCCAGCAGTCTCGGGACCTACGAGCAGTACTTC
d_gene: TRBD1; abundance: -; j_gene: TRBJ1-3; v_gene: TRBV7-6; CDR3aa: CASSPGGQGKGTIYF; CDR3nt: TGTGCCAGCAGCCCTGGAGGACAGGGGAAGGGCACCATATATTTT
d_gene: -; abundance: -; j_gene: TRBJ1-1; v_gene: TRBV10-3; CDR3aa: CAIRDTLVKVNTEAFF; CDR3nt: TGTGCCATCAGGGACACCCTGGTGAAGGTAAACACTGAAGCTTTCTTT
d_gene: -; abundance: -; j_gene: TRBJ2-7; v_gene: TRBV19; CDR3aa: CASSAGSSYEQYF; CDR3nt: TGTGCCAGTAGTGCGGGATCCTCCTACGAGCAGTACTTC
d_gene: TRBD1; abundance: once; j_gene: TRBJ1-1; v_gene: TRBV4-2; CDR3aa: CASSREGTGGTEAFF; CDR3nt: TGTGCCAGCAGCCGAGAGGGGACAGGGGGAACTGAAGCTTTCTTT
d_gene: -; abundance: -; j_gene: TRBJ2-1; v_gene: TRBV7-2; CDR3aa: CASSTRDFSYNEQFF; CDR3nt: TGTGCCAGCAGCACCCGGGACTTCTCCTACAATGAGCAGTTCTTC
d_gene: TRBD2; abundance: -; j_gene: TRBJ2-2; v_gene: TRBV27; CDR3aa: CASRVFGLAGVVGTGELFF; CDR3nt: TGTGCCAGCAGAGTTTTCGGACTAGCGGGAGTCGTGGGCACCGGGGAGCTGTTTTTT